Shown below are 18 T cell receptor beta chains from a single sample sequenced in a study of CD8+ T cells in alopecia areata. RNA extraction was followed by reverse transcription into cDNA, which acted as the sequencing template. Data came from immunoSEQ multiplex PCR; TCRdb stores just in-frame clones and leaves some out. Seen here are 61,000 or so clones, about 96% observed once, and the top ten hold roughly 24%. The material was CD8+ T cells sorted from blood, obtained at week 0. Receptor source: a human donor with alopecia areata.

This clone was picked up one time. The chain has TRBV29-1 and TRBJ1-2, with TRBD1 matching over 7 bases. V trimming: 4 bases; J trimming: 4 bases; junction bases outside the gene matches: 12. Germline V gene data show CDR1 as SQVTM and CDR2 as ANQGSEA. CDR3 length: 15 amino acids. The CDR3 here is CSVVLTGDPFYGYTF. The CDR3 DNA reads TGCAGCGTTGTCCTAACAGGGGACCCTTTCTATGGCTACACCTTC.

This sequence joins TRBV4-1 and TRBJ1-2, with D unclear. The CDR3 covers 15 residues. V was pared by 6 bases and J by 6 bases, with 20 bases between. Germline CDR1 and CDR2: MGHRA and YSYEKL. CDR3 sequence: CASSRWETEPHGYTF. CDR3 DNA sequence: TGCGCCAGCAGTCGTTGGGAGACTGAACCCCATGGCTACACCTTC.

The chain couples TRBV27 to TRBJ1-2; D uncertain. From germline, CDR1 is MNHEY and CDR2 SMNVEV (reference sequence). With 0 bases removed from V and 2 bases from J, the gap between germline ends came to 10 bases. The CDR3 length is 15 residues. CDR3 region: CASSLSVQSNYGYTF. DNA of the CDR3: TGTGCCAGCAGTTTATCGGTACAGTCCAACTATGGCTACACCTTC.

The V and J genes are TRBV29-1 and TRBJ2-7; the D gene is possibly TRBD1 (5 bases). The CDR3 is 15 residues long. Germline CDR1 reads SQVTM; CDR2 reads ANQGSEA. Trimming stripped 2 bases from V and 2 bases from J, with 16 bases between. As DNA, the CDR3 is TGCAGCGTTGAAATTTTGGAGACAGAAACCTACGAGCAGTACTTC. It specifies CSVEILETETYEQYF.

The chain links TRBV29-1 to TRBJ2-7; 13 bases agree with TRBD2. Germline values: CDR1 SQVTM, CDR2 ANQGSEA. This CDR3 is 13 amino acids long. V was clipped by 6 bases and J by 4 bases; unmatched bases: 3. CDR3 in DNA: TGCAGCGTCCTGACTAGCGGGGGGTACGAGCAGTACTTC. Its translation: CSVLTSGGYEQYF.

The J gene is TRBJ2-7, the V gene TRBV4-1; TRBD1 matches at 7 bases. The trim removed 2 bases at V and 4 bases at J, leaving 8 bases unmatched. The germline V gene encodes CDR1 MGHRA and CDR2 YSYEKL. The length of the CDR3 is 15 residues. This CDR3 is CASSQFSGDSYEQYF. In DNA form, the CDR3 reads TGCGCCAGCAGCCAATTTAGTGGGGACAGTTACGAGCAGTACTTC.

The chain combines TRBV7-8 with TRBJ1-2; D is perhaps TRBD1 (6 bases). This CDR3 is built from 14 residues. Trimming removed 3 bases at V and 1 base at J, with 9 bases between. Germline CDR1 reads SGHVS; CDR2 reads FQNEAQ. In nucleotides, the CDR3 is TGTGCCAGCAGCTTCGGACAGTTTAACTATGGCTACACCTTC. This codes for CASSFGQFNYGYTF.

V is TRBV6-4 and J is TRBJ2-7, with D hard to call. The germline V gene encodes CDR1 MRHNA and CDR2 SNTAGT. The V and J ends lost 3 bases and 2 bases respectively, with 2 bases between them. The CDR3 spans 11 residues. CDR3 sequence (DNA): TGTGCCAGCAGTGAGACCTACGAGCAGTACTTC. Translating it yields CASSETYEQYF.

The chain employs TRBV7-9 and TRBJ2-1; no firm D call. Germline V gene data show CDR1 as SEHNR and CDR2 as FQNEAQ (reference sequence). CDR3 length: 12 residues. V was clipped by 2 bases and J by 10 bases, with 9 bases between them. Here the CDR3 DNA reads TGTGCCAGCAGCTTATTCGTAGCCGAGCAGTTCTTC. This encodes CASSLFVAEQFF.

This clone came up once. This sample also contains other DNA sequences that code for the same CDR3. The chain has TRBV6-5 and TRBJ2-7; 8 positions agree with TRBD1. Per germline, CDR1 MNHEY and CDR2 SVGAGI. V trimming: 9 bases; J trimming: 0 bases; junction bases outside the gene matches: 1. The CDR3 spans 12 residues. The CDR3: CASGQGSYEQYF. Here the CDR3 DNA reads TGTGCCAGTGGACAGGGCTCCTACGAGCAGTACTTC.

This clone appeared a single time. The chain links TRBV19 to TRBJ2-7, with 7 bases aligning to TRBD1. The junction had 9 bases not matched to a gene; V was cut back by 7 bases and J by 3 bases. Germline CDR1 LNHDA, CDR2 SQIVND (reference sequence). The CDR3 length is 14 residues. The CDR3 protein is CASTLGAGGYEQYF. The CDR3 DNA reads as TGTGCCAGTACCCTCGGGGCAGGGGGCTACGAGCAGTACTTC.

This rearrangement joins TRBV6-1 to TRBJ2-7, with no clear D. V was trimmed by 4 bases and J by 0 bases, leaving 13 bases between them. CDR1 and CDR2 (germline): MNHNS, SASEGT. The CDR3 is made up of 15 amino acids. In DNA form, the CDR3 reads TGTGCCAGCAGTGTGAGTGCTGCGAGCTCCTACGAGCAGTACTTC. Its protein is CASSVSAASSYEQYF.

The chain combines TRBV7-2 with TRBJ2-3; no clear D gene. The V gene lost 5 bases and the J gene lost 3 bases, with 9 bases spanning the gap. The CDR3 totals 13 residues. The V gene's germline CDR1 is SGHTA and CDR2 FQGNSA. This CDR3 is CASSIHDTDTQYF. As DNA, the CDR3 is TGTGCCAGCAGCATCCACGATACAGATACGCAGTATTTT.

The CDR3 protein is CASSFESRDRGLYEQYF. The CDR3 DNA sequence: TGCGCCAGCAGCTTCGAATCCCGGGACAGGGGGCTTTACGAGCAGTACTTC. V usage is TRBV5-1 and J usage is TRBJ2-7, with 12 bases aligning to TRBD1. Germline V gene sequence: CDR1 SGHRS, CDR2 YFSETQ. The CDR3 loop spans 17 amino acids. V was clipped by 2 bases and J by 4 bases; unmatched bases: 10.

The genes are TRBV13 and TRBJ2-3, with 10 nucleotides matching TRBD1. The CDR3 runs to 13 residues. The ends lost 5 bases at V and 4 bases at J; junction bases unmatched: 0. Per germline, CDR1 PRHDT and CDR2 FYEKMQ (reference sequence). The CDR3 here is CASSGQGADTQYF. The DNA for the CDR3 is TGTGCCAGCAGCGGACAGGGGGCAGATACGCAGTATTTT.

DNA for the CDR3: TGTGCCAGCACCGGACCCGGACCCGGGGAGCTGTTTTTT. The encoded protein is CASTGPGPGELFF. The chain is built from TRBV27 and TRBJ2-2; D not resolved. Trimming took 7 bases from V and 6 from J, leaving 12 bases between them. Germline CDR1 MNHEY, CDR2 SMNVEV (reference sequence). This CDR3 spans 13 amino acids.

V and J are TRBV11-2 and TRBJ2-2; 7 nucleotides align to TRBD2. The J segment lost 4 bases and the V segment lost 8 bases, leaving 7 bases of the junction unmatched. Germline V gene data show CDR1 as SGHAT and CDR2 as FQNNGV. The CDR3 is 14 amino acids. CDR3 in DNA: TGTGCCAGCGGCGGGGGAGGGCCCACCGGGGAGCTGTTTTTT. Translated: CASGGGGPTGELFF.

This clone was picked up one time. The CDR3 DNA follows: TGTGCCAGCAGCTTAGATGGGGGTACCGGGGAGCTGTTTTTT. This codes for CASSLDGGTGELFF. This chain links TRBV7-6 with TRBJ2-2; D possibly matches TRBD1 or TRBD2 (5 bases each). V dropped 1 base and J dropped 5 bases, with 8 bases sitting between them. From germline, CDR1 is SGHVS and CDR2 FNYEAQ. The CDR3 is made up of 14 amino acids.